Following are 3 T cell receptor beta chains from one sample sequenced in a study of cytomegalovirus exposure and HLA in healthy donors. PCR involved 60 Vbeta and 13 Jbeta primers. The protocol was immunoSEQ multiplex PCR, while the TCRdb copy is restricted to in-frame clones and leaves out a portion. The table shows around 140,000 clones, with about 72% occurring only once. The sequenced sample was PBMCs. Receptors were obtained from a female donor in good health and CMV-seronegative.

This sequence joins TRBV6-6 and TRBJ1-5; perhaps TRBD1 as D (6 bases). Looked up from germline, CDR1 is MNHNY and CDR2 is SVGAGI (reference sequence). The CDR3 consists of 16 residues. V lost 4 bases and J lost 4, with 17 bases in between. The DNA for the CDR3 is TGTGCCAGCAGTTTCGGAACAGGGATCGGGAATCAGCCCCAGCATTTT. The encoded protein is CASSFGTGIGNQPQHF.

This clone was picked up a small number of times. The CDR3 protein is CASSRLTGGVGFQETQYF. CDR3 sequence (DNA): TGCGCCAGCAGCCGACTTACAGGGGGCGTAGGCTTCCAAGAGACCCAGTACTTC. The chain recombines TRBV5-1 with TRBJ2-5; 9 positions match TRBD1. Germline CDR1 reads SGHRS; CDR2 reads YFSETQ. CDR3 length: 18 residues. The J segment lost 1 base and the V segment lost 4 bases, leaving 14 bases of the junction unmatched.

This clone was found once. This chain links TRBV5-1 with TRBJ1-2; possibly TRBD1 for D (6 bases). The CDR3 spans 16 residues. Germline CDR1 reads SGHRS; CDR2 reads YFSETQ. The V end was cut by 0 bases, the J end by 0 bases, with 12 bases between. For the CDR3, the DNA is TGCGCCAGCAGCTTGGTGGGGGCAGCAGCTAACTATGGCTACACCTTC. Translation gives CASSLVGAAANYGYTF.